In this sample, the clone carrying this TCR beta chain turned up many times. This record belongs to a study of T cells after yellow fever vaccination. Germline CDR1 and CDR2: MNHNS and SASEGT. CDR3 size: 16 residues. Trimming left V 6 bases short and J 1 base short, with 18 bases between. TCRdb called the 5' RACE reads again in MiXCR, with one record for every CDR3 protein. The data show about 200,000 distinct CDR3 sequences, 3% to 4% seen once. This TCR was recovered from a man between 18 and 35 years old who received the YFV17D yellow fever vaccine. The sample was CD4+ T cells sorted from PBMCs, taken 10 days after the yellow fever booster vaccination. The V and J genes are TRBV6-1 and TRBJ1-1, with D perhaps TRBD1 (6 bases). This CDR3 reads CASSGEDQGGNTEAFF. CDR3 in DNA: TGTGCCAGCAGCGGAGAAGACCAAGGGGGGAACACTGAAGCTTTCTTT.